Shown below are 31 T cell receptor beta chains from a single sample sequenced in a study of T cells in Graves' hyperthyroidism and ophthalmopathy. Authors of the study amplified TCR beta CDR3 regions from RNA transcripts. The HTBI primer set served for first-round RT-PCR of the TCR CDR3. A single record per CDR3 protein comes from TCRdb applying MiXCR to the multiplex PCR reads. This sample yields some 500,000 distinct CDR3 sequences, of which approximately 15% are seen a single time; about 17% belongs to the top ten. Sequencing used blood. The receptors stem from a woman between 18 and 30 years old with Graves' hyperthyroidism.

This clonotype was seen ten or more times. CDR3 DNA: TGTGCCAGCAGTTTATTGGGTTGGGCAGATACGCAGTATTTT. Protein sequence: CASSLLGWADTQYF. The chain has TRBV12-3 or TRBV12-4 and TRBJ2-3; D remains ambiguous. V shed 2 bases and J shed 4 bases, with 10 bases lying between them. The CDR3 covers 14 residues.

The CDR3 DNA reads TGCAGTGCTAAGCGGGAGGGGTTTAGTGAGCAGTTCTTC. Amino acid sequence: CSAKREGFSEQFF. J is TRBJ2-1 and V is TRBV20-1; 10 bases are a match to TRBD2. The germline V gene has CDR1 DFQATT and CDR2 SNEGSKA (reference sequence). This CDR3 has 13 residues. Germline trimming cut 4 bases from V and 9 bases from J; bases unmatched to any gene: 6.

This clonotype has more than one count but fewer than ten. V gene TRBV27 combines with J gene TRBJ2-6; D may correspond to TRBD1 or TRBD2 (6 bases each). CDR1 is MNHEY and CDR2 is SMNVEV in the germline V gene (reference sequence). The V gene lost 3 bases and the J gene lost 0 bases, with 18 bases spanning the gap. The CDR3 runs 19 residues. The CDR3 bases are TGTGCCAGCAGTTTGTTGGGGGGCGGAGGGCTCTCTGGGGCCAACGTCCTGACTTTC. It is translated as CASSLLGGGGLSGANVLTF.

This clonotype has at least ten counts. The chain combines TRBV25-1 with TRBJ1-1; D uncertain. The CDR3 runs to 13 residues. Trimming took off 7 bases at V and 1 base at J, with 10 bases between the two ends. CDR1 and CDR2 from the germline V gene are MGHDK and SYGVNS. CDR3 bases: TGTGCCAGCAAAGGAAAGCCGAACACTGAAGCTTTCTTT. This encodes CASKGKPNTEAFF.

The table lists this clonotype with many counts. The chain carries TRBV5-1 and TRBJ2-3; possibly TRBD1 for D (6 bases). The CDR3 is 15 amino acids. Germline loops: CDR1 SGHRS, CDR2 YFSETQ. V was shortened by 4 bases and J by 3 bases, with 15 bases between the two germline ends. The CDR3 is CASSLSPQGTDTQYF. CDR3 nucleotides: TGCGCCAGCAGCCTGAGCCCACAGGGTACAGATACGCAGTATTTT.

This clonotype appeared a few times. A much larger clone lies one base from this, so it may be a read error. For the CDR3, the DNA is TGTGCTACCCAAAGAGGGACAGGGAACAATGGGCAGTTCTTC. It yields the protein CATQRGTGNNGQFF. The V gene is TRBV12-5, the J gene TRBJ2-1; TRBD1 matches at 9 bases. This CDR3 region has 14 residues. The V gene's germline CDR1 is LGHNT and CDR2 FRNRAP.

Concerning this clonotype itself: Given a much more abundant clone one base away, this may be a read error. J is TRBJ2-3 and V is TRBV6-1; D call uncertain. CDR1 and CDR2 from the germline V gene are MNHNS and SASEGT. Trimming took off 2 bases at V and 2 bases at J, with 11 bases between the two ends. This CDR3 comprises 15 residues. CDR3 sequence: CASSELVSATDTQYF. In DNA form, the CDR3 reads TGTGCCAGCAGTGAATTGGTCAGCGCCACAGATACGCAGTATTTT.

CDR3 DNA sequence: TGTGCCAGCAGTCCGCACCCCGGGGAGACTTTCTTT. It translates to CASSPHPGETFF. The gene calls are TRBV5-4 and TRBJ1-1; D remains ambiguous. CDR3 length: 12 amino acids. The germline V gene has CDR1 SGHNT and CDR2 YYREEE (reference sequence). Trimming took off 5 bases at V and 12 bases at J, with 17 bases between the two ends.

This clonotype was found many times. The CDR3 DNA is TGTGCCACCAGCCTGACAGGGGCTATAGAGACCCAGTACTTC. Its translation: CATSLTGAIETQYF. The V call is TRBV24-1, the J call TRBJ2-5, with 8 bases fitting TRBD1. Trimming took 7 bases from V and 4 from J; bases not matched to a gene: 7. This CDR3 contains 14 residues. Germline V gene data show CDR1 as KGHDR and CDR2 as SFDVKD.

The chain carries TRBV6-1 and TRBJ1-2; the D gene is possibly TRBD1 (6 bases). Trimming shortened V by 5 bases and J by 8 bases, and 15 bases separated the two germline ends. Germline V gives CDR1 MNHNS, CDR2 SASEGT. This CDR3 contains 13 residues. The CDR3 loop is CASSYGGLEGYTF. In DNA form, the CDR3 reads TGTGCCAGCAGTTATGGGGGGCTAGAGGGCTACACCTTC.

This clonotype has just a few counts. This sequence joins TRBV6-1 and TRBJ2-5, with 14 nucleotides matching TRBD2. The V segment lost 6 bases and the J segment 13 bases; nucleotides outside the gene matches: 10. CDR3 length equals 14 residues. The germline gives CDR1 MNHNS, CDR2 SASEGT. The CDR3 DNA sequence: TGTGCCAGCAGCCCCGGGACTAGCGGGAGCACCGGGTACTTC. Translated, it gives CASSPGTSGSTGYF.

About this clonotype itself: A much larger clone differs from this one at a single base, so this may be a read error. The rearrangement joins TRBV12-5 to TRBJ2-1, with D perhaps matching TRBD1 (6 bases). The germline CDR1 and CDR2 sequences are LGHNT and FRNRAP. The CDR3 runs to 15 residues. The CDR3 sequence is CASGAPQGSYNERFF. CDR3 nucleotide sequence: TGTGCTAGTGGTGCCCCACAGGGTTCGTACAATGAGCGGTTCTTC.

Many counts were recorded for this clonotype. V gene TRBV29-1 combines with J gene TRBJ1-1, with TRBD1 identical over 7 bases. This CDR3 contains 15 residues. CDR1 and CDR2 from the germline V gene are SQVTM and ANQGSEA. Trimming removed 4 bases from V and 2 bases from J; junction bases left unmatched: 10. As DNA, the CDR3 is TGCAGCGTTGGGGGCGGAGGGACAGCCAACACTGAAGCTTTCTTT. It codes for CSVGGGGTANTEAFF. The full variable domain, in which reference TRBV29-1 and TRBJ1-1 provide the parts outside the CDR3, is SAVISQKPSRDICQRGTSLTIQCQVDSQVTMMFWYRQQPGQSLTLIATANQGSEATYESGFVIDKFPISRPNLTFSTLTVSNMSPEDSSIYLCSVGGGGTANTEAFFGQGTRLTVV.

This clonotype was seen ten or more times. The chain combines TRBV12-5 with TRBJ2-1, with TRBD2 matching over 12 bases. In germline, CDR1 is LGHNT, CDR2 FRNRAP. J gave up 8 bases and V 1 base, and 3 bases lay outside the gene matches. The CDR3 runs to 15 residues. The DNA for the CDR3 is TGTGCTAGTGGTTTGGGTCTAGCGGGAGGGGATGAGCAGTTCTTC. This codes for CASGLGLAGGDEQFF.

The chain couples TRBV5-1 to TRBJ2-5; D may be TRBD1 or TRBD2 (6 bases each). The CDR3 has 14 amino acids. Germline V CDR1 and CDR2: SGHRS, YFSETQ. V gave up 7 bases and J gave up 2 bases, with 15 bases separating them. Here the CDR3 DNA reads TGCGCCAGCGGAGGGGGACGGTATCAAGAGACCCAGTACTTC. It is translated as CASGGGRYQETQYF.

This clonotype was picked up a small number of times. V is TRBV14 and J is TRBJ2-7; 10 bases align to TRBD2. The CDR3 consists of 13 residues. Per germline, CDR1 SGHDN and CDR2 FVKESK. V shed 4 bases and J 8 bases; nucleotides not matched to a gene: 5. For the CDR3, the DNA is TGTGCCAGCAGCCCCCGGACTAGCGGAAAGCAGTACTTC. Its translation is CASSPRTSGKQYF. Supplemented by reference TRBV14 and TRBJ2-7, the full variable domain reads EAGVTQFPSHSVIEKGQTVTLRCDPISGHDNLYWYRRVMGKEIKFLLHFVKESKQDESGMPNNRFLAERTGGTYSTLKVQPAELEDSGVYFCASSPRTSGKQYFGPGTRLTVT.

This clonotype was detected ten times or more. The chain has TRBV3-1 and TRBJ2-7; 7 nucleotides align to TRBD2. The CDR3 is made up of 14 amino acids. In germline, CDR1 is LGHDT, CDR2 YNNKEL (reference sequence). V dropped 2 bases and J dropped 4; count of bases not matched to a gene: 5. CDR3 in amino acids: CASSQTTSRYEQYF. CDR3 nucleotide sequence: TGTGCCAGCAGCCAAACGACTAGCCGGTACGAGCAGTACTTC.

This clonotype was recorded many times. The V and J genes are TRBV7-8 and TRBJ2-7; 10 bases agree with TRBD2. Germline lookup yields CDR1 SGHVS and CDR2 FQNEAQ. With 1 base clipped from V and 4 bases from J, the junction kept 10 bases outside the gene matches. The length of the CDR3 is 17 residues. The CDR3 reads CASSLDLSSGSFYEQYF. The CDR3 bases are TGTGCCAGCAGCTTAGATTTGTCTAGCGGGAGTTTTTACGAGCAGTACTTC.

This clonotype has a count of ten or more. This chain joins TRBV7-9 and TRBJ2-5, with a tentative D call TRBD2 (6 bases). This CDR3 contains 15 residues. The germline gives CDR1 SEHNR, CDR2 FQNEAQ (reference sequence). Trimming left V 6 bases short and J 3 bases short, with 17 bases between. For the CDR3, the DNA is TGTGCCAGCAGTTCGCCGGGACTGTTAAAAGAGACCCAGTACTTC. Its protein product is CASSSPGLLKETQYF.

Remarks on this clonotype: A much larger clone lies one base from this, so it may be a read error. V is TRBV3-1 and J is TRBJ2-2; the match to TRBD1 covers 8 bases. The CDR3 runs to 16 residues. Germline V gives CDR1 LGHDT, CDR2 YNNKEL (reference sequence). J gave up 4 bases and V 4 bases, and 8 bases lay outside the gene matches. The CDR3 sequence: CASSPRQGSITGELFF. The DNA of the CDR3 is TGTGCCAGCAGCCCTAGACAGGGGTCCATCACCGGGGAGCTGTTTTTT. Variable domain in full (rest from reference TRBV3-1 and TRBJ2-2): DTAVSQTPKYLVTQMGNDKSIKCEQNLGHDTMYWYKQDSKKFLKIMFSYNNKELIINETVPNRFSPKSPDKAHLNLHINSLELGDSAVYFCASSPRQGSITGELFFGEGSRLTVL.

This clonotype has a single count. The J gene is TRBJ1-2, the V gene TRBV29-1, with D tentatively TRBD1 (5 bases). The CDR3 spans 13 residues. The germline V gene encodes CDR1 SQVTM and CDR2 ANQGSEA. Trimming pared 5 bases from V and 2 bases from J, leaving 12 bases between. Written as DNA, the CDR3 is TGCAGCGTTTTACAGGTGCTCAACTATGGCTACACCTTC. Its protein product is CSVLQVLNYGYTF.

The chain couples TRBV11-2 to TRBJ2-1, with 12 bases fitting TRBD2. V was clipped by 5 bases and J by 7 bases; unmatched bases: 6. CDR3 size: 15 residues. CDR1 and CDR2 (germline): SGHAT, FQNNGV. The CDR3, as DNA: TGTGCCAGCAGCCCCACCCTAGCGGGAGGGAATGAGCAGTTCTTC. Its protein product is CASSPTLAGGNEQFF.

This clonotype was seen many times. In DNA form, the CDR3 reads TGTGCCAGCAGCAGAGGGACAGGCCCACAGTACTTC. Translated: CASSRGTGPQYF. The V gene is TRBV7-9, the J gene TRBJ2-5, with TRBD1 identical over 8 bases. The germline V gene has CDR1 SEHNR and CDR2 FQNEAQ (reference sequence). The CDR3 consists of 12 residues. The ends lost 5 bases at V and 11 bases at J; junction bases unmatched: 7. The whole variable domain, remainder taken from reference TRBV7-9 and TRBJ2-5, is DTGVSQNPRHKITKRGQNVTFRCDPISEHNRLYWYRQTLGQGPEFLTYFQNEAQLEKSRLLSDRFSAERPKGSFSTLEIQRTEQGDSAMYLCASSRGTGPQYFGPGTRLLVL.

There are many counts of this clonotype. The V gene is TRBV7-3, the J gene TRBJ1-1; D unresolved. V dropped 4 bases and J dropped 11 bases, with 11 bases sitting between them. This CDR3 has 11 amino acids. Germline CDR1 and CDR2: SGHTA and FQGTGA. CDR3 residues: CASSSGGLAFF. CDR3 nucleotide sequence: TGTGCCAGCAGCTCCGGAGGGTTGGCTTTCTTT.

The chain is built from TRBV6-2 or TRBV6-3 and TRBJ2-7, with 10 positions matching TRBD2. CDR1 MNHEY and CDR2 SVGEGT come from the germline V gene. This CDR3 has 15 amino acids. After removal of 5 bases from V and 1 base from J, the junction contained 5 bases not matched to a gene. The CDR3 bases are TGTGCCAGCAGTCAGACTAGCGGGTTTTCCTACGAGCAGTACGTC. Amino acids: CASSQTSGFSYEQYV.

About this clonotype itself: Being one base from a much bigger clone, this may be a read error. V usage is TRBV5-1 and J usage is TRBJ2-1; D assignment may be TRBD1 or TRBD2 (6 bases each). Per germline, CDR1 SGHRS and CDR2 YFSETQ. The CDR3 loop spans 18 amino acids. The CDR3: CASSAAPRQAGRYNGQFF. DNA for the CDR3: TGCGCCAGCAGCGCCGCTCCCCGACAGGCCGGGAGATACAATGGGCAGTTCTTC.

This clonotype was seen many times. The J gene is TRBJ2-2, the V gene TRBV9, with 11 bases matching TRBD2. CDR1 and CDR2 from the germline V gene are SGDLS and YYNGEE. V lost 0 bases, J lost 7 bases, and 11 bases stayed unmatched. This CDR3 has 18 amino acids. The CDR3 bases are TGTGCCAGCAGCGTAGACCCTAGACTAGCGGGAAGGATCGGGGAGCTGTTTTTT. Translating it yields CASSVDPRLAGRIGELFF.

This clonotype was counted ten times or more. The rearrangement uses TRBV27 and TRBJ2-6, with D perhaps matching TRBD1 or TRBD2 (5 bases each). Per germline, CDR1 MNHEY and CDR2 SMNVEV (reference sequence). V lost 5 bases to trimming and J lost 0 bases, with 8 bases between them. The CDR3 totals 15 residues. CDR3 region: CASSLGTSGANVLTF. Written as DNA, the CDR3 is TGTGCCAGCAGTCTGGGGACCTCTGGGGCCAACGTCCTGACTTTC.

This clonotype was observed many times. V is TRBV6-1 and J is TRBJ2-7; D ambiguous. This CDR3 region has 12 residues. Germline-derived CDR1 and CDR2 are MNHNS and SASEGT. V was clipped by 7 bases and J by 3 bases, with 10 bases between them. In DNA form, the CDR3 reads TGTGCCAGCATAGGCTCTCTCTACGAGCAGTACTTC. Translated, it gives CASIGSLYEQYF.

The chain uses TRBV6-1 and TRBJ1-2; D not resolved. Germline CDR1 is MNHNS and CDR2 is SASEGT. V was clipped by 8 bases and J by 8 bases, with 12 bases between them. The CDR3 covers 11 residues. The CDR3 loop is CASGRTGGYTF. The CDR3 DNA is TGTGCCAGCGGGAGGACGGGCGGCTACACCTTC.

Only a few counts were recorded for this clonotype. A read error may account for a junction end that differs from germline. The chain links TRBV7-9 to TRBJ1-2, with no clear D. The germline gives CDR1 SEHNR, CDR2 FQNEAQ (reference sequence). The CDR3 runs 12 residues. The CDR3 protein is CANSLGRYGYTF. The DNA of the CDR3 is TGTGCCAACAGCTTAGGACGCTATGGCTACACCTTC.